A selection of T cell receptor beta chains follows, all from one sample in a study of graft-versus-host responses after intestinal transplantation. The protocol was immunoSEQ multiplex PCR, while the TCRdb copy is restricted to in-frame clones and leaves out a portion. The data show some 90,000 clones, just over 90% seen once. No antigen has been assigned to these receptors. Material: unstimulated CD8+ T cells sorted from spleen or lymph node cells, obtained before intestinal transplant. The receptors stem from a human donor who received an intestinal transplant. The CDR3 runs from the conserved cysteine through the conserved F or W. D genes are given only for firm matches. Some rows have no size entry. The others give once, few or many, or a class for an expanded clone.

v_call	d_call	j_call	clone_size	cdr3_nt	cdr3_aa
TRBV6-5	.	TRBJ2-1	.	TGTGCCAGCAGCCGGACAGACAATGAGCAGTTCTTC	CASSRTDNEQFF
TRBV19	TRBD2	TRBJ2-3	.	TGTGCCAGTAGTATCGGGACTACTCACACAGATACGCAGTATTTT	CASSIGTTHTDTQYF
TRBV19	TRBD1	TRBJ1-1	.	TGTGCCAGTAGTATGCCGGGGACAGATGAGGACACTGAAGCTTTCTTT	CASSMPGTDEDTEAFF
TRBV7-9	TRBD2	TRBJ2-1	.	TGTGCCAGCAGCCACGGGACTAGCGGTCATGAGCAGTTCTTC	CASSHGTSGHEQFF
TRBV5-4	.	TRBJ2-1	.	TGTGCCAGCAGCTTGGGGACAGTCTACAATGAGCAGTTCTTC	CASSLGTVYNEQFF
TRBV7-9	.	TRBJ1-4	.	TGTGCCAGCAGCCCCCATATTAGCGGAAAACTGTTTTTT	CASSPHISGKLFF
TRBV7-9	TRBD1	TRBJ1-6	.	TGTGCCAGCAGCACCGGGACAGCCTATAATTCACCCCTCCACTTT	CASSTGTAYNSPLHF
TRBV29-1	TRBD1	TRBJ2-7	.	TGCAGCGTCGCCGGGACAGGGGGCTACGAGCAGTACTTC	CSVAGTGGYEQYF
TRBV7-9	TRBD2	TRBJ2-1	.	TGTGCCAGCAACTTAGCGGTTCTAGCGGAAGATCCCGCGTTCTTC	CASNLAVLAEDPAFF
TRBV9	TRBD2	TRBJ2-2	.	TGTGCCAGCAGCGTAGAATCGGGAGGGCCGACCGGGGAGCTGTTTTTT	CASSVESGGPTGELFF
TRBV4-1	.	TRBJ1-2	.	TGCGCCAGCAGCCAAAACCCAGGTTTCGGGAACTATGGCTACACCTTC	CASSQNPGFGNYGYTF
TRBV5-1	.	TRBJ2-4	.	TGCGCCAGCAGCTTGGACGGAGTAGCCAAAAACATTCAGTACTTC	CASSLDGVAKNIQYF
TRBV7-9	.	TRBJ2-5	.	TGTGCCAGCAGCGCCGGGGTCCAGACCCAGTACTTC	CASSAGVQTQYF
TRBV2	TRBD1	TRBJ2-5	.	TGTGCCACCAAGTCGAGAGGGGGCAGTGGAGAGACCCAGTACTTC	CATKSRGGSGETQYF
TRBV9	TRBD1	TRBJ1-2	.	TGTGCCAGCAGTGGACTGGACAGGTTTTGGTATGGCTACACCTTC	CASSGLDRFWYGYTF
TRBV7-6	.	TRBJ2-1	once	TGTGCCAGCAGCCCCGACCGATACAATGAGCAGTTCTTC	CASSPDRYNEQFF
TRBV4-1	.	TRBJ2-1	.	TGCGCCAGCAGCCAAGTTCAGGGGTCCTACAATGAGCAGTTCTTC	CASSQVQGSYNEQFF
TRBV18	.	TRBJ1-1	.	TGTGCCAGCTCACCACCGAGGGATCACACTGAAGCTTTCTTT	CASSPPRDHTEAFF
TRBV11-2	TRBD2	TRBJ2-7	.	TGTGCCAGCAGCTTAGGAGCGGTCGGACTAGCGGGAGACGAGCAGTACTTC	CASSLGAVGLAGDEQYF
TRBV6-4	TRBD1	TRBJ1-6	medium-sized	TGTGCCAGCAGTGACTCGACAGGGGGCAATTCACCCCTCCACTTT	CASSDSTGGNSPLHF
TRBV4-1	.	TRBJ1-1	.	TGCGCCAGCAGCCATACGGACATCGCGAACACTGAAGCTTTCTTT	CASSHTDIANTEAFF
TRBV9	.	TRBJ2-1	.	TGTGCCAGCAGCGTAGGGGGTGGGAGCGGGCCATACAATGAGCAGTTCTTC	CASSVGGGSGPYNEQFF
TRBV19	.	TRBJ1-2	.	TGTGCCACCAAGCCCAGTGACCGTACTAACTATGGCTACACCTTC	CATKPSDRTNYGYTF
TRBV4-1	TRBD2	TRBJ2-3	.	TGCGCCAGCAGCCTCTCCGATAGCGGGTCCACAGATACGCAGTATTTT	CASSLSDSGSTDTQYF
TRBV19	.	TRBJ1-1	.	TGTGCCAGTAGTTGGGGCCTCCCTGATTTGGCTTTCTTT	CASSWGLPDLAFF
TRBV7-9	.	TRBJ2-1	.	TGTGCCAGCAGCTTCCAGCGGGTTCGGGCTTACAATGAGCAGTTCTTC	CASSFQRVRAYNEQFF
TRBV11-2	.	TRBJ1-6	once	TGTGCCAGCAGCTTTGGAGCAGATTCACCCCTCCACTTT	CASSFGADSPLHF
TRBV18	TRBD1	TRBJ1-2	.	TGTGCCAGCTCACCCCAGGGGGAAGCTAACTATGGCTACACCTTC	CASSPQGEANYGYTF
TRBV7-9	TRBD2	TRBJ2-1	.	TGTGCCAGCAGTTCAGAGCGGGGGAGCTCCTACAATGAGCAGTTCTTC	CASSSERGSSYNEQFF
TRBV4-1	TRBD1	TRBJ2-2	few	TGCGCCAGCAGCCTGACAGGGACCGGGGAGCTGTTTTTT	CASSLTGTGELFF
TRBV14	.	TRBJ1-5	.	TGTGCCAGCAGCCAGCTGTCAGGGGTGCGGCCCCAGCATTTT	CASSQLSGVRPQHF
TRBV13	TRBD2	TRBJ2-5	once	TGTGCCAGCGCGTGGCTAGCGGGGGGGAAAGAGACCCAGTACTTC	CASAWLAGGKETQYF
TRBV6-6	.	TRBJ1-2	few	TGTGCCAGCAGATCCGACGGAAGAAGGGATGGCTACACCTTC	CASRSDGRRDGYTF
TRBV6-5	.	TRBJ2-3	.	TGTGCCAGCAGACATGAGGGAAGCACAGATACGCAGTATTTT	CASRHEGSTDTQYF
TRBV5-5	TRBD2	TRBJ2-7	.	TGTGCCAGCATCGGACTAGCGGGGAGCTCCTACGAGCAGTACTTC	CASIGLAGSSYEQYF
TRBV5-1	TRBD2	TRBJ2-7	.	TGCGCCAGCAGCACCGGACTAGCGGGGGACTCCTACGAGCAGTACTTC	CASSTGLAGDSYEQYF